This entry lists 12 T cell receptor beta chains sequenced from one sample in a study of OX40 agonist ivuxolimab in advanced cancers. Clones were sequenced by immunoSEQ multiplex PCR, and TCRdb holds only the in-frame ones, with some missing. The sample has 55,000 to 70,000 clones; over 75% are singletons. The specimen comprised CD4+ or CD8+ T cells sorted from blood, sampled in a trial of the OX40 agonist ivuxolimab. Source of these receptors: an adult with an advanced solid tumor such as melanoma, head and neck, liver or kidney cancer.

The genes are TRBV7-2 and TRBJ2-1, with D uncertain. Per germline, CDR1 SGHTA and CDR2 FQGNSA. The CDR3 is made up of 11 amino acids. The V gene lost 5 bases and the J gene lost 9 bases, with 8 bases spanning the gap. As DNA, the CDR3 is TGTGCCAGCAGCCCCTCTAGTGAGCAGTTCTTC. Protein sequence: CASSPSSEQFF.

In DNA, the CDR3 is TGTGCCTCTCTCCGGAGGGATACGCAGTATTTT. Its protein is CASLRRDTQYF. The gene calls are TRBV6-6 and TRBJ2-3; perhaps TRBD2 as D (5 bases). CDR3 length: 11 residues. The ends were cut back, 11 bases at V and 6 bases at J, with 12 bases in the middle. Germline CDR1 and CDR2: MNHNY and SVGAGI (reference sequence).

The chain employs TRBV5-4 and TRBJ1-2; D unresolved. Germline CDR1 reads SGHNT; CDR2 reads YYREEE (reference sequence). This CDR3 is 15 amino acids long. V shed 0 bases and J shed 2 bases, with 11 bases lying between them. The CDR3 DNA sequence: TGTGCCAGCAGCTTGGGACGGGCCTTAAACTATGGCTACACCTTC. Translating gives CASSLGRALNYGYTF. Based on the CDR3 plus reference TRBV5-4 and TRBJ1-2, the full variable domain is ETGVTQSPTHLIKTRGQQVTLRCSSQSGHNTVSWYQQALGQGPQFIFQYYREEENGRGNFPPRFSGLQFPNYSSELNVNALELDDSALYLCASSLGRALNYGYTFGSGTRLTVV.

The V gene is TRBV7-9, the J gene TRBJ2-3; D gene uncertain. From germline, CDR1 is SEHNR and CDR2 FQNEAQ (reference sequence). The V and J ends lost 5 bases and 0 bases respectively, with 15 bases between them. The CDR3 length is 16 residues. This CDR3 reads CASSRANTASTDTQYF. The CDR3 DNA reads TGTGCCAGCAGCCGAGCGAATACCGCTAGCACAGATACGCAGTATTTT.

The chain combines TRBV4-2 with TRBJ2-1; the D is unclear. Trimming stripped 0 bases from V and 2 bases from J, with 11 bases between. Germline lookup yields CDR1 LGHNA and CDR2 YNFKEQ. The CDR3 is 16 amino acids. The DNA of the CDR3 is TGTGCCAGCAGCCAAGAGACCCGCCCCCCCTACAATGAGCAGTTCTTC. This translates into CASSQETRPPYNEQFF.

This clone came up a few times. V gene TRBV7-9 combines with J gene TRBJ2-1; D ambiguous. Germline V gene sequence: CDR1 SEHNR, CDR2 FQNEAQ (reference sequence). CDR3 length: 13 amino acids. V dropped 2 bases and J dropped 5 bases, with 7 bases sitting between them. The CDR3 spells CASSLQNHNEQFF. In nucleotides, the CDR3 is TGTGCCAGCAGCTTACAGAACCACAATGAGCAGTTCTTC.

The chain couples TRBV29-1 to TRBJ2-2, with TRBD2 identical over 9 bases. J lost 1 base, V lost 5 bases, and 11 bases had no gene match. CDR1 is SQVTM and CDR2 is ANQGSEA in the germline V gene. The CDR3 has 17 amino acids. CDR3 DNA: TGCAGCGTTAAAGGGGCAAGCGGGGGGCAGAACACCGGGGAGCTGTTTTTT. Protein: CSVKGASGGQNTGELFF.

The J gene is TRBJ2-7, the V gene TRBV2; D is perhaps TRBD1 (6 bases). Germline V gives CDR1 SNHLY, CDR2 FYNNEI. This CDR3 spans 12 amino acids. V dropped 8 bases and J dropped 4 bases, with 12 bases sitting between them. The CDR3 DNA is TGTGCCAGCCTGACAGGAGATTACGAGCAGTACTTC. Residues: CASLTGDYEQYF. The whole variable domain, remainder taken from reference TRBV2 and TRBJ2-7, is EPEVTQTPSHQVTQMGQEVILRCVPISNHLYFYWYRQILGQKVEFLVSFYNNEISEKSEIFDDQFSVERPDGSNFTLKIRSTKLEDSAMYFCASLTGDYEQYFGPGTRLTVT.

This chain uses TRBV9 with TRBJ1-1, with 9 nucleotides matching TRBD1. This CDR3 is 16 amino acids long. V trimming: 0 bases; J trimming: 3 bases; junction bases outside the gene matches: 6. Germline assignment: CDR1 SGDLS and CDR2 YYNGEE. The CDR3 protein is CASSVDTGGGYTEAFF. DNA for the CDR3: TGTGCCAGCAGCGTAGATACAGGGGGCGGGTACACTGAAGCTTTCTTT.

V gene TRBV27 combines with J gene TRBJ2-1; 14 bases line up with TRBD2. Germline trimming cut 7 bases from V and 7 bases from J; bases unmatched to any gene: 9. The CDR3 totals 16 residues. Germline values: CDR1 MNHEY, CDR2 SMNVEV (reference sequence). CDR3 nucleotide sequence: TGTGCCAGCATTTCGACTAGCGGGGGGGCCTGGAATGAGCAGTTCTTC. Translating gives CASISTSGGAWNEQFF.

This clone was found a few times. The chain uses TRBV29-1 and TRBJ1-3, with D perhaps TRBD1 (6 bases). V was shortened by 6 bases and J by 3 bases, with 15 bases between the two germline ends. Germline lookup yields CDR1 SQVTM and CDR2 ANQGSEA. CDR3 length equals 14 residues. The CDR3 DNA is TGCAGCGTCGATTTGGGGGCTGGTGGAAACACCATATATTTT. Its protein is CSVDLGAGGNTIYF.

V is TRBV30 and J is TRBJ1-1; D gene uncertain. Per the germline V gene, CDR1 is GTSNPN and CDR2 is SVGIG (reference sequence). V was clipped by 3 bases and J by 6 bases, with 11 bases between them. The CDR3 spans 12 residues. DNA for the CDR3: TGTGCCTGGAGCGGATATTTTGCTGAAGCTTTCTTT. Its protein is CAWSGYFAEAFF.